This T cell receptor (beta chain) is drawn from a study of blood T cell repertoires in COVID-19. Turning to the study itself: Sample material is recorded as cDNA or gDNA derived from T cells, B-cell-depleted T cells, or PBMCs.

Clones were read by immunoSEQ multiplex PCR, and TCRdb kept only the in-frame ones, dropping some. The table records a few hundred thousand clones, around 85% of them present only once. The CDR3 is 13 residues long. V was pared by 2 bases and J by 1 base, with 5 bases between. The J gene is TRBJ1-1, the V gene TRBV12-3 or TRBV12-4; D gene unclear. The sample taken for sequencing was peripheral blood. The sequence came from a woman in her late teens or twenties with acute or convalescent COVID-19. In nucleotides, the CDR3 is TGTGCCAGCAGTTTATGGAGGAACACTGAAGCTTTCTTT. Amino acids: CASSLWRNTEAFF.